Below are 18 T cell receptor beta chains sequenced from a single sample in a study of CD8+ T cells in alopecia areata. Isolated RNA was reverse transcribed into cDNA used as the sequencing template. Profiling relied on immunoSEQ multiplex PCR, and the TCRdb table lists in-frame clones only, not all of them. The data show about 69,000 clones, with approximately 60% seen just once and approximately 15% held by the top ten. The input for sequencing was CD8+ T cells sorted from blood, taken at week 0. The receptors originated from a human donor with alopecia areata.

This chain joins TRBV9 and TRBJ2-3, with 7 bases fitting TRBD2. The CDR3 consists of 15 residues. J was trimmed by 1 base and V by 0 bases; bases with no gene match: 2. The germline V gene has CDR1 SGDLS and CDR2 YYNGEE. As DNA, the CDR3 is TGTGCCAGCAGCGTAGTCCTAGCGGGCACAGATACGCAGTATTTT. Encoded protein: CASSVVLAGTDTQYF.

The V and J genes are TRBV4-3 and TRBJ1-2; possibly TRBD1 for D (6 bases). Trimming stripped 4 bases from V and 8 bases from J, with 14 bases between. This CDR3 contains 13 residues. CDR1 and CDR2 (germline): LGHNA, YSLEER. The CDR3: CASSPDRSFGYTF. DNA for the CDR3: TGCGCCAGCAGCCCAGACAGGTCCTTCGGCTACACCTTC.

The V gene is TRBV9, the J gene TRBJ2-5, with TRBD2 as a possible D gene (6 bases). Germline V gene sequence: CDR1 SGDLS, CDR2 YYNGEE. CDR3 length equals 14 residues. V shed 0 bases and J shed 2 bases, with 8 bases lying between them. The CDR3 sequence: CASSVAGTQETQYF. In nucleotides, the CDR3 is TGTGCCAGCAGCGTAGCAGGGACTCAAGAGACCCAGTACTTC.

The gene calls are TRBV29-1 and TRBJ2-7, with 9 bases lining up with TRBD2. Germline V gene data show CDR1 as SQVTM and CDR2 as ANQGSEA. Losses at the gene ends were 4 bases for V and 4 bases for J; bases not matched to a gene: 2. This CDR3 has 12 residues. In nucleotides, the CDR3 is TGCAGCGTTGTAGCGGGAGATTACGAGCAGTACTTC. Translation: CSVVAGDYEQYF.

This clone was counted once. The J gene is TRBJ2-5, the V gene TRBV5-1; the match to TRBD1 covers 8 bases. Germline trimming cut 0 bases from V and 3 bases from J; bases unmatched to any gene: 10. The CDR3 sequence is 17 residues long. Germline CDR1 reads SGHRS; CDR2 reads YFSETQ. The CDR3 DNA follows: TGCGCCAGCAGCTTGGGGGCAGGGGGCTTGACTGAAGAGACCCAGTACTTC. Protein product: CASSLGAGGLTEETQYF.

The V gene is TRBV6-5, the J gene TRBJ2-7; D ambiguous. Trimming shortened V by 4 bases and J by 1 base, and 14 bases separated the two germline ends. This CDR3 is 15 amino acids long. CDR1 is MNHEY, CDR2 SVGAGI, per germline. The CDR3 DNA reads TGTGCCAGCAGTTTTAAGCCTCCAGAGTCCTACGAGCAGTACTTC. Translation: CASSFKPPESYEQYF.

This clone has a handful of counts. The V and J genes are TRBV30 and TRBJ2-7; 12 bases are shared with TRBD2. The CDR3 is made up of 14 amino acids. Trimming took 3 bases from V and 3 from J; bases not matched to a gene: 3. CDR1 is GTSNPN and CDR2 is SVGIG in the germline V gene (reference sequence). CDR3 nucleotide sequence: TGTGCCTGGAGGGAGACTAGCGGGAGCTACGAGCAGTACTTC. Encoded protein: CAWRETSGSYEQYF.

The chain joins TRBV2 to TRBJ2-7; TRBD1 aligns across 9 bases. The CDR3 is 15 amino acids. After removal of 6 bases from V and 5 bases from J, the junction contained 11 bases not matched to a gene. The germline V gene encodes CDR1 SNHLY and CDR2 FYNNEI. DNA of the CDR3: TGTGCCAGCAGCGAACGCGGGACAGGGTACCACGAGCAGTACTTC. This encodes CASSERGTGYHEQYF.

This clone was seen only a few times. This rearrangement joins TRBV7-9 to TRBJ2-5, with 8 bases that match TRBD1. The CDR3 totals 14 residues. Germline trimming cut 5 bases from V and 1 base from J; bases unmatched to any gene: 3. The V gene's germline CDR1 is SEHNR and CDR2 FQNEAQ (reference sequence). CDR3 loop: CASSPGQAQETQYF. The CDR3 DNA reads as TGTGCCAGCAGCCCGGGACAGGCCCAAGAGACCCAGTACTTC.

This clone was counted only a few times. V gene TRBV4-1 combines with J gene TRBJ2-2, with D possibly called TRBD1 or TRBD2 (6 bases each). CDR1 and CDR2 (germline): MGHRA, YSYEKL. The CDR3 loop spans 14 amino acids. The V end lost 3 bases, the J end lost 6 bases, and 11 bases lay between the germline ends. CDR3 nucleotides: TGCGCCAGCAGCCAGAAGAGGGGGGCCGGGGAGCTGTTTTTT. Protein product: CASSQKRGAGELFF.

The chain recombines TRBV30 with TRBJ1-2; a possible D gene is TRBD1 (6 bases). The CDR3 sequence is 13 residues long. CDR1 is GTSNPN and CDR2 is SVGIG in the germline V gene (reference sequence). Trimming took off 1 base at V and 4 bases at J, with 10 bases between the two ends. For the CDR3, the DNA is TGTGCCTGGAGTGACAGGGTTGCCTATGGCTACACCTTC. Residues: CAWSDRVAYGYTF.

This chain joins TRBV13 and TRBJ2-7; D unclear. This CDR3 is built from 15 residues. Germline V gene lookup returns CDR1 PRHDT and CDR2 FYEKMQ (reference sequence). The ends were cut back, 7 bases at V and 0 bases at J, with 16 bases in the middle. The CDR3 reads CASNTRTAVSYEQYF. Here the CDR3 DNA reads TGTGCCAGCAACACCCGTACGGCGGTCTCCTACGAGCAGTACTTC.

The chain carries TRBV25-1 and TRBJ1-3; D ambiguous. Trimming pared 3 bases from V and 6 bases from J, leaving 9 bases between. The CDR3 has 13 amino acids. Germline V gives CDR1 MGHDK, CDR2 SYGVNS. For the CDR3, the DNA is TGTGCCAGCAGTGACTACCCAGAAAACACCATATATTTT. Protein sequence: CASSDYPENTIYF.

The chain employs TRBV5-6 and TRBJ2-1; D remains ambiguous. This CDR3 contains 17 residues. V gave up 1 base and J gave up 4 bases, with 18 bases separating them. The germline gives CDR1 SGHDT, CDR2 YYEEEE. Written as DNA, the CDR3 is TGTGCCAGCAGCTTGTTACGGACGAACAAGCCGTACAATGAGCAGTTCTTC. This sequence encodes CASSLLRTNKPYNEQFF.

The gene calls are TRBV7-9 and TRBJ2-5; D may correspond to TRBD1 or TRBD2 (5 bases each). The germline gives CDR1 SEHNR, CDR2 FQNEAQ (reference sequence). The CDR3 contains 16 residues. V was cut by 5 bases and J by 5 bases, with 21 bases left in between. CDR3 sequence (DNA): TGTGCCAGCAGCGCCCTAAGAAACGGGGCTAGGGAGACCCAGTACTTC. Protein sequence: CASSALRNGARETQYF.

The sample holds one count of this clone. The chain has TRBV4-1 and TRBJ1-2; D uncertain. V was trimmed by 0 bases and J by 9 bases, leaving 8 bases between them. The germline CDR1 and CDR2 sequences are MGHRA and YSYEKL. CDR3 length equals 12 residues. CDR3 DNA: TGCGCCAGCAGCCAAGACACCTCGCGCTACACCTTC. Protein product: CASSQDTSRYTF.

The rearrangement links TRBV5-1 to TRBJ1-1, with D perhaps TRBD1 (6 bases). V lost 3 bases and J 0 bases, leaving 15 bases between the germline ends. Germline loops: CDR1 SGHRS, CDR2 YFSETQ. This CDR3 region has 16 residues. The CDR3 nucleotides read TGCGCCAGCAGCTGGACGGACAGCCGTATGAACACTGAAGCTTTCTTT. Translation gives CASSWTDSRMNTEAFF.

The sample holds a few counts of this clone. The rearrangement links TRBV6-5 to TRBJ2-5; TRBD2 might be the D (6 bases). Germline V CDR1 and CDR2: MNHEY, SVGAGI. Trimming left V 8 bases short and J 2 bases short, with 12 bases between. CDR3 size: 13 residues. CDR3 sequence (DNA): TGTGCCAGCGGTCCTAGCGAACAAGAGACCCAGTACTTC. Its translation is CASGPSEQETQYF.